Listed below are T cell receptor beta chains from one sample, sequenced in a study of radiotherapy plus CTLA-4 blockade in lung cancer. Sequencing used immunoSEQ multiplex PCR; TCRdb keeps in-frame clones, though not all of them. This repertoire shows 70,000 to 90,000 clones, 78% found once; its top ten account for 22%. The sequencing here drew on peripheral blood, taken from a patient treated with radiotherapy plus ipilimumab. Receptors originate from a human donor with non-small cell lung cancer whose response to radiotherapy plus ipilimumab could not be evaluated. Some clones in this sample may be carry-over from other donors' samples. CDR3s include the opening cysteine and the closing phenylalanine or tryptophan. Fields, in order: clone size, J gene, V gene, D gene, CDR3 protein, CDR3 DNA. The D gene is left open where the match is weak. A clone size is listed for some rows: how often the clone was seen (once, few, many), or a class if it is expanded.

abundance: .; j_gene: TRBJ2-2; v_gene: TRBV5-1; d_gene: .; CDR3aa: CASSFGGGVDTGELFF; CDR3nt: TGCGCCAGCAGCTTTGGAGGGGGGGTTGACACCGGGGAGCTGTTTTTT
abundance: .; j_gene: TRBJ1-1; v_gene: TRBV28; d_gene: TRBD1; CDR3aa: CASSLVGTGDGWAEAFF; CDR3nt: TGTGCCAGCAGTTTAGTGGGGACAGGGGATGGATGGGCTGAAGCTTTCTTT
abundance: .; j_gene: TRBJ1-4; v_gene: TRBV9; d_gene: TRBD1; CDR3aa: CASSVRSDREWEKLFF; CDR3nt: TGTGCCAGCAGCGTAAGATCTGACAGGGAGTGGGAAAAACTGTTTTTT
abundance: .; j_gene: TRBJ2-5; v_gene: TRBV7-2; d_gene: .; CDR3aa: CASSFPLLQETQYF; CDR3nt: TGTGCCAGCAGCTTCCCTTTATTACAAGAGACCCAGTACTTC
abundance: .; j_gene: TRBJ1-6; v_gene: TRBV5-8; d_gene: TRBD1; CDR3aa: CASSGNRGHDSPLHF; CDR3nt: TGTGCCAGCAGCGGAAACAGGGGTCACGACTCACCCCTCCACTTT
abundance: once; j_gene: TRBJ1-2; v_gene: TRBV29-1; d_gene: TRBD1; CDR3aa: CSVGQGASGGYTF; CDR3nt: TGCAGCGTGGGACAGGGGGCTTCGGGTGGCTACACCTTC
abundance: few; j_gene: TRBJ2-7; v_gene: TRBV5-1; d_gene: .; CDR3aa: CASSELTIAYEQYF; CDR3nt: TGCGCCAGCAGCGAGCTGACTATAGCCTACGAGCAGTACTTC
abundance: .; j_gene: TRBJ1-1; v_gene: TRBV5-1; d_gene: TRBD1; CDR3aa: CASSPGTGGPVTEAFF; CDR3nt: TGCGCCAGCAGCCCCGGGACAGGGGGCCCAGTCACTGAAGCTTTCTTT
abundance: .; j_gene: TRBJ1-4; v_gene: TRBV27; d_gene: .; CDR3aa: CASSLLGEGEKLFF; CDR3nt: TGTGCCAGCAGTTTATTAGGGGAAGGCGAAAAACTGTTTTTT
abundance: .; j_gene: TRBJ2-7; v_gene: TRBV6-5; d_gene: TRBD1; CDR3aa: CASSYFGTGAYEQYF; CDR3nt: TGTGCCAGCAGTTACTTCGGGACAGGAGCCTACGAGCAGTACTTC
abundance: few; j_gene: TRBJ2-1; v_gene: TRBV4-3; d_gene: .; CDR3aa: CASSLSRNEQFF; CDR3nt: TGCGCCAGCAGCCTCTCCCGCAATGAGCAGTTCTTC
abundance: .; j_gene: TRBJ2-7; v_gene: TRBV9; d_gene: .; CDR3aa: CASSVESVSYEQYF; CDR3nt: TGTGCCAGCAGCGTAGAGTCAGTCTCCTACGAGCAGTACTTC
abundance: .; j_gene: TRBJ1-3; v_gene: TRBV4-3; d_gene: TRBD1; CDR3aa: CASSPELGQGYTIYF; CDR3nt: TGCGCCAGCAGCCCTGAACTCGGACAGGGTTACACCATATATTTT
abundance: .; j_gene: TRBJ2-1; v_gene: TRBV7-2; d_gene: TRBD2; CDR3aa: CASSLLPSGSYNEQFF; CDR3nt: TGTGCCAGCAGCTTATTGCCTAGCGGGAGTTACAATGAGCAGTTCTTC
abundance: .; j_gene: TRBJ2-7; v_gene: TRBV5-4; d_gene: TRBD1; CDR3aa: CASSLANRGPYEQYF; CDR3nt: TGTGCCAGCAGCTTGGCGAACAGGGGGCCTTACGAGCAGTACTTC
abundance: .; j_gene: TRBJ2-2; v_gene: TRBV19; d_gene: .; CDR3aa: CASSPVDRRTGELFF; CDR3nt: TGTGCCAGTAGCCCCGTGGATCGGCGGACCGGGGAGCTGTTTTTT
abundance: .; j_gene: TRBJ2-1; v_gene: TRBV20-1; d_gene: .; CDR3aa: CSARVLGGQFF; CDR3nt: TGCAGTGCTAGAGTTCTGGGGGGGCAGTTCTTC